Shown below are 16 T cell receptor beta chains from a single sample sequenced in a study of molecular identifiers for immune sequencing clone quantification. Via MiXCR, TCRdb re-called the PCR reads, giving one row per CDR3 protein. The data contain 300,000 to 400,000 distinct CDR3 sequences, 20% to 25% of them singletons. The sequencing input was naive CD8+ T cells from blood, with Jurkat cell RNA spiked in. Subset indicated: FACS-sorted CD8+CD4-CCR7+CD45RA+ naive T cells. All receptors come from a human donor in good health. Some libraries in this study had Jurkat cell RNA spiked in.

There are many counts of this clonotype. The genes are TRBV7-4 and TRBJ1-5; no definite D call. Germline CDR1 reads SGHVT; CDR2 reads SQSDAQ. CDR3 length: 13 residues. CDR3 DNA: TGTGTCAGGATGGAGGGTAGCAATCAGCCCCAGCATTTT. Translated: CVRMEGSNQPQHF.

This clonotype was detected ten times or more. The chain links TRBV7-9 to TRBJ1-4; unclear D gene. V was shortened by 1 base and J by 5 bases, with 8 bases between the two germline ends. Germline V gene sequence: CDR1 SEHNR, CDR2 FQNEAQ (reference sequence). The CDR3 loop spans 14 amino acids. The CDR3 DNA sequence: TGTGCCAGCAGCTTAGTTTCCCCAAATGAAAAACTGTTTTTT. Amino acid sequence: CASSLVSPNEKLFF.

This clonotype was recorded at least ten times. Written as DNA, the CDR3 is TGTGCCACCAGTGATCCAACGATCGAAAACACCGGGGAGCTGTTTTTT. This encodes CATSDPTIENTGELFF. This sequence joins TRBV24-1 and TRBJ2-2; unclear D gene. V was clipped by 3 bases and J by 2 bases, with 12 bases between them. The CDR3 has 16 residues. The germline gives CDR1 KGHDR, CDR2 SFDVKD.

This clonotype was picked up a small number of times. The V and J genes are TRBV6-2 or TRBV6-3 and TRBJ2-3; maybe TRBD1 (5 bases). The CDR3 has 17 amino acids. Germline V gene sequence: CDR1 MNHEY, CDR2 SVGEGT. V gave up 6 bases and J gave up 6 bases, with 25 bases separating them. This CDR3 reads CASSPPELPGIDDTQYF. In DNA, the CDR3 is TGTGCCAGCAGCCCCCCGGAACTCCCAGGGATCGACGATACGCAGTATTTT.

A remark on this clonotype: A read error may explain this, as a much larger clone is one base away. The chain carries TRBV28 and TRBJ1-3; D remains ambiguous. Germline assignment: CDR1 MDHEN and CDR2 SYDVKM. This CDR3 has 13 amino acids. The CDR3 DNA reads TGTGCCAGCAGTTTCTACGGTGGAAACGCCATATATTTT. Protein: CASSFYGGNAIYF.

The chain couples TRBV12-3 or TRBV12-4 to TRBJ2-1, with 7 bases identical to TRBD2. The CDR3 is 16 residues long. With 2 bases clipped from V and 4 bases from J, the junction kept 8 bases outside the gene matches. DNA of the CDR3: TGTGCCAGCAGTTTAATTCGGACCGGGGGGTACAATGAGCAGTTCTTC. Translating it yields CASSLIRTGGYNEQFF.

The chain uses TRBV3-1 and TRBJ2-3; 9 nucleotides align to TRBD2. J gave up 3 bases and V 0 bases, and 7 bases lay outside the gene matches. Looked up from germline, CDR1 is LGHDT and CDR2 is YNNKEL (reference sequence). This CDR3 has 17 residues. CDR3 region: CASSQDWGTSITDTQYF. As DNA, the CDR3 is TGTGCCAGCAGCCAAGATTGGGGGACTAGCATAACAGATACGCAGTATTTT.

Many counts were recorded for this clonotype. The chain uses TRBV5-6 and TRBJ2-5; 13 bases match TRBD2. The trim removed 3 bases at V and 2 bases at J, leaving 4 bases unmatched. CDR1 is SGHDT and CDR2 is YYEEEE in the germline V gene. The CDR3 extends over 16 amino acids. Here the CDR3 reads CASSSLAGGLQETQYF. CDR3 nucleotide sequence: TGTGCCAGCAGCTCACTAGCGGGGGGGCTGCAAGAGACCCAGTACTTC.

The chain is built from TRBV5-6 and TRBJ1-2, with D unresolved. The V end lost 7 bases, the J end lost 3 bases, and 16 bases lay between the germline ends. The CDR3 totals 14 residues. The germline CDR1 and CDR2 sequences are SGHDT and YYEEEE. The CDR3 sequence: CASLRTPEDYGYTF. The CDR3 DNA follows: TGTGCCAGCCTCCGGACTCCCGAAGACTATGGCTACACCTTC.

In its sample, this clonotype was seen many times. The rearrangement joins TRBV6-6 to TRBJ1-2; possibly TRBD1 for D (5 bases). The germline CDR1 and CDR2 sequences are MNHNY and SVGAGI (reference sequence). Deletions cut 2 bases from V and 1 base from J, with 14 bases between. This CDR3 spans 16 amino acids. The chain's CDR3 is CASSYLRDGGNYGYTF. The CDR3 DNA follows: TGTGCCAGCAGTTACCTCCGGGACGGAGGTAACTATGGCTACACCTTC.

Turning to this clonotype: A read error may be the cause here, since a much bigger clone is one base away. The chain carries TRBV6-2 or TRBV6-3 and TRBJ1-1; 12 nucleotides match TRBD1. This CDR3 has 13 residues. The V gene's germline CDR1 is MNHEY and CDR2 SVGEGT. Here the CDR3 reads CASGAGQGAETFF. The DNA of the CDR3 is TGTGCCAGCGGTGCGGGACAGGGGGCTGAAACTTTCTTT.

In its sample, this clonotype was seen many times. The chain recombines TRBV4-1 with TRBJ2-3; 8 positions match TRBD2. V gave up 0 bases and J gave up 2 bases; unmatched junction bases: 4. The CDR3 covers 16 residues. Germline V gene sequence: CDR1 MGHRA, CDR2 YSYEKL. CDR3 bases: TGCGCCAGCAGCCAAGATGGAGCGGGAGCCACAGATACGCAGTATTTT. This translates into CASSQDGAGATDTQYF.

Note on this clonotype: One base away lies a much larger clone, so this may be a sequencing read error. Given the absence of the conserved phenylalanine or tryptophan at the CDR3 end, a read error is likely. V gene TRBV6-1 combines with J gene TRBJ1-1; 8 nucleotides match TRBD1. The CDR3 has 12 residues. CDR1 and CDR2 from the germline V gene are MNHNS and SASEGT. Unmatched junction bases numbered 7, after V lost 9 bases and J lost 7 bases. In DNA, the CDR3 is TGTGCCAGTATACCGGACAGGGTTGAAGCTTTCTAT. Translated: CASIPDRVEAFY.

This clonotype was seen many times. The V and J genes are TRBV28 and TRBJ2-3, with D perhaps TRBD2 (6 bases). CDR1 MDHEN and CDR2 SYDVKM come from the germline V gene. CDR3 length: 13 residues. V lost 5 bases and J 4 bases, leaving 10 bases between the germline ends. The CDR3 DNA is TGTGCCAGCAGTAGGGGACTCGCAGATACGCAGTATTTT. This translates into CASSRGLADTQYF. The whole variable domain, remainder taken from reference TRBV28 and TRBJ2-3, is DVKVTQSSRYLVKRTGEKVFLECVQDMDHENMFWYRQDPGLGLRLIYFSYDVKMKEKGDIPEGYSVSREKKERFSLILESASTNQTSMYLCASSRGLADTQYFGPGTRLTVL.

This clonotype showed up many times. V gene TRBV7-2 combines with J gene TRBJ1-1; the D is unclear. V was clipped by 1 base and J by 0 bases, with 9 bases between them. The CDR3 runs 15 residues. Germline V gene data show CDR1 as SGHTA and CDR2 as FQGNSA. The CDR3 protein is CASSLGTAMNTEAFF. The CDR3 DNA is TGTGCCAGCAGCTTAGGTACGGCCATGAACACTGAAGCTTTCTTT.

Remarks on this clonotype: This may be a read error, as it is one base from a much larger clone. This chain connects TRBV20-1 to TRBJ1-4, with 7 positions matching TRBD1. Germline V gene sequence: CDR1 DFQATT, CDR2 SNEGSKA (reference sequence). Trimming cost V 0 bases and J 7 bases; bases outside gene matches: 8. The CDR3 totals 15 residues. CDR3 region: CSARDPRGSGEKLFF. Written as DNA, the CDR3 is TGCAGTGCTAGAGATCCCAGGGGGTCCGGTGAAAAACTGTTTTTT.